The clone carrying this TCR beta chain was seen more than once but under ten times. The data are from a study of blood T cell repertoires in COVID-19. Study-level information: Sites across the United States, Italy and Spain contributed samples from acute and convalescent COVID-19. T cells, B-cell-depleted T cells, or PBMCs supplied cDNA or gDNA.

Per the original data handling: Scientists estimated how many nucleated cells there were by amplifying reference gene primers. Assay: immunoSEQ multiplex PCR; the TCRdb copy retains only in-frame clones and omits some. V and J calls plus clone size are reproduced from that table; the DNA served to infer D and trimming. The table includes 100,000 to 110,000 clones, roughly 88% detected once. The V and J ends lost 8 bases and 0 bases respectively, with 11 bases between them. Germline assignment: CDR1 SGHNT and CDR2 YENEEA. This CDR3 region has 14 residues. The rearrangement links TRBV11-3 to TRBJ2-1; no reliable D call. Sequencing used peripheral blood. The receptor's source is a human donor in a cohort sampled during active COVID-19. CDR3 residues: CASSPPSSYNEQFF. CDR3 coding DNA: TGTGCCAGCTCCCCACCGAGCTCCTACAATGAGCAGTTCTTC. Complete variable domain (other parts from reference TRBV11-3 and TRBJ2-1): EAGVVQSPRYKIIEKKQPVAFWCNPISGHNTLYWYLQNLGQGPELLIRYENEEAVDDSQLPKDRFSAERLKGVDSTLKIQPAELGDSAVYLCASSPPSSYNEQFFGPGTRLTVL.